The following is a T cell receptor (beta chain) sequence with its context. Assay: immunoSEQ multiplex PCR; the TCRdb copy retains only in-frame clones and omits some. This sample has roughly 54,000 clones, with approximately 85% found just once. This specimen comes from a study of radiotherapy plus CTLA-4 blockade in lung cancer. The CDR3 consists of 14 residues. The V end was cut by 0 bases, the J end by 6 bases, with 8 bases between. The germline V gene encodes CDR1 LGHNA and CDR2 YSLEER. The receptor's source is a human donor with non-small cell lung cancer whose response to radiotherapy plus ipilimumab could not be evaluated. V usage is TRBV4-3 and J usage is TRBJ1-4; D is ambiguous. The sequencing used peripheral blood, collected from a patient treated with radiotherapy plus ipilimumab. CDR3 in amino acids: CASSQDRWDEKLFF. CDR3 sequence (DNA): TGCGCCAGCAGCCAAGACAGGTGGGATGAAAAACTGTTTTTT.